This TCR beta chain was identified during a study of early stage breast cancer tumors. Study information: ER+/PR+/HER2- status applied to about 70% of the 16 invasive breast tumors.

Using immunoSEQ multiplex PCR, the repertoire was profiled, and TCRdb retains in-frame clones only, with some absent. The sample holds some 58,000 clones, approximately 80% seen once. The CDR3 totals 21 residues. The germline gives CDR1 SGDLS, CDR2 YYNGEE. The junction had 21 bases not matched to a gene; V was cut back by 1 base and J by 2 bases. The J gene is TRBJ2-5, the V gene TRBV9, with TRBD2 matching 9 bases. The sample taken for sequencing was blood. This sequence was found in a person between 30 and 45 years old with breast cancer. The CDR3 coding sequence is TGTGCCAGCAGCGTAAGTTCATCAGGGGCTAGCGGGACCCGGCCACAAGAGACCCAGTACTTC. It codes for CASSVSSSGASGTRPQETQYF.